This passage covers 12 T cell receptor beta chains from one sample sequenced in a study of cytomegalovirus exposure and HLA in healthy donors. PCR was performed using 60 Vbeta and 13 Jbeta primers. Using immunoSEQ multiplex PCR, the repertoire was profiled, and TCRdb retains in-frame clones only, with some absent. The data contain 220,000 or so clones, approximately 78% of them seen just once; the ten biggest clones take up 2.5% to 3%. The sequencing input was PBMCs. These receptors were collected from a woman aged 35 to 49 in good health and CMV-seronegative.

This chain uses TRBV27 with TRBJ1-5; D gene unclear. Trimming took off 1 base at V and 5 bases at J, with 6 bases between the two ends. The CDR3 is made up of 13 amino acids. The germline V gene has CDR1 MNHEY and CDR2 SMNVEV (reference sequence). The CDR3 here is CASSLWADQPQHF. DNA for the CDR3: TGTGCCAGCAGTTTATGGGCAGATCAGCCCCAGCATTTT.

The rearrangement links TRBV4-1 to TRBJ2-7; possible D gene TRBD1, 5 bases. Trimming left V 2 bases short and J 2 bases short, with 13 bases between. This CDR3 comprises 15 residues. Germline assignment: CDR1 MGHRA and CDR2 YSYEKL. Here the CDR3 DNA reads TGCGCCAGCAGCCAAAGACAGAGTGCCCCCTACGAGCAGTACTTC. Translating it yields CASSQRQSAPYEQYF.

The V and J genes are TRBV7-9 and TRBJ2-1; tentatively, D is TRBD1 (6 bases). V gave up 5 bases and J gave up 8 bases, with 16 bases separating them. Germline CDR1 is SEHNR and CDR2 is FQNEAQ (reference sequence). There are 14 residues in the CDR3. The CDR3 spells CASSGGQGTDEQFF. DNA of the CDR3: TGTGCCAGCAGCGGCGGGCAGGGGACGGATGAGCAGTTCTTC.

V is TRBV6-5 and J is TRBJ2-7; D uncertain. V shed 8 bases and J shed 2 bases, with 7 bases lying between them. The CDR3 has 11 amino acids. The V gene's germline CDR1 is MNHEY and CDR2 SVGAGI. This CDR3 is CASRRAYEQYF. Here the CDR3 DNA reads TGTGCCAGCCGTCGAGCCTACGAGCAGTACTTC.

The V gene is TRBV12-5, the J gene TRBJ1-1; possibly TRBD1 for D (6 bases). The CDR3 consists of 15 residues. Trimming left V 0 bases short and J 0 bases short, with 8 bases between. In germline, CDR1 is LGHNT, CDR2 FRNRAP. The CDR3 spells CASGLVGGLNTEAFF. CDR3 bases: TGTGCTAGTGGTTTGGTAGGGGGATTGAACACTGAAGCTTTCTTT.

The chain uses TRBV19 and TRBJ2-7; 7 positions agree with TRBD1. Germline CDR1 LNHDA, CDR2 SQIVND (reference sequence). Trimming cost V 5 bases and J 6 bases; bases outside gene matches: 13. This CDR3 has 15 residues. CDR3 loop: CASSLWERGQSEQYF. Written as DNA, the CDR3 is TGTGCCAGTAGTCTATGGGAGAGGGGACAGAGCGAGCAGTACTTC. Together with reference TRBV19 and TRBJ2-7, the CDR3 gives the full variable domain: DGGITQSPKYLFRKEGQNVTLSCEQNLNHDAMYWYRQDPGQGLRLIYYSQIVNDFQKGDIAEGYSVSREKKESFPLTVTSAQKNPTAFYLCASSLWERGQSEQYFGPGTRLTVT.

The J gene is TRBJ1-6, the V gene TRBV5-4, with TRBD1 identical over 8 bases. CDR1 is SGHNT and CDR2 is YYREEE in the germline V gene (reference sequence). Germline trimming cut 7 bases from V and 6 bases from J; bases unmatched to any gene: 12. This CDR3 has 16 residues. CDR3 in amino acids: CASQLRGTGLNSPLHF. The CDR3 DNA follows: TGTGCCAGCCAACTCAGGGGGACAGGCCTTAATTCACCCCTCCACTTT. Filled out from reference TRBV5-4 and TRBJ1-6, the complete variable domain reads ETGVTQSPTHLIKTRGQQVTLRCSSQSGHNTVSWYQQALGQGPQFIFQYYREEENGRGNFPPRFSGLQFPNYSSELNVNALELDDSALYLCASQLRGTGLNSPLHFGNGTRLTVT.

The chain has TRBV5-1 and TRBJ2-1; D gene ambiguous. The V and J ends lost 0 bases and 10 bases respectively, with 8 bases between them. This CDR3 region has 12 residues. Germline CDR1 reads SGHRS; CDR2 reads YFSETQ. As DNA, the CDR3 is TGCGCCAGCAGCTTGGGCAGAAAAGAGCAGTTCTTC. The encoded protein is CASSLGRKEQFF.

Here the CDR3 DNA reads TGTGCCAGCAGCTTGTATTCGGGAGAGACCCAGTACTTC. It specifies CASSLYSGETQYF. The genes are TRBV5-6 and TRBJ2-5; D unclear. Germline V gene lookup returns CDR1 SGHDT and CDR2 YYEEEE. This CDR3 spans 13 amino acids. With 1 base removed from V and 4 bases from J, the gap between germline ends came to 8 bases.

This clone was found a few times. CDR3 DNA: TGCGCCAGCAGCCAAGGGGAGGGACGGGGCTACACCTTC. Encoded protein: CASSQGEGRGYTF. J is TRBJ1-2 and V is TRBV4-1, with a weak D call TRBD1 (5 bases). V lost 1 base and J lost 8, with 11 bases in between. This CDR3 has 13 residues. The germline gives CDR1 MGHRA, CDR2 YSYEKL.

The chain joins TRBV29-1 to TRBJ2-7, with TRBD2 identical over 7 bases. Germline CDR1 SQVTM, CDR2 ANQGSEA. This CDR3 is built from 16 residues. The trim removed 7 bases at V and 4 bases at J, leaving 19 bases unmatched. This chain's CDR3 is CSAGRFGREKGYEQYF. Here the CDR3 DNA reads TGCAGCGCCGGGAGGTTTGGGCGGGAGAAGGGTTACGAGCAGTACTTC.

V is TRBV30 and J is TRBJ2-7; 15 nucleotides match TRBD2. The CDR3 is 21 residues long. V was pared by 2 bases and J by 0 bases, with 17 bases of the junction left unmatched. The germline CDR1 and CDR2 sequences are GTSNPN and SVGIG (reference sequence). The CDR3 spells CAWSRGLAGGPYPSSSYEQYF. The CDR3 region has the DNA TGTGCCTGGAGTCGTGGACTAGCGGGAGGGCCGTATCCTTCGAGCTCCTACGAGCAGTACTTC.